What follows are 11 T cell receptor beta chains derived from one specimen sequenced in a study of T cells in women clearing cervical HPV infection. The protocol was immunoSEQ multiplex PCR, while the TCRdb copy is restricted to in-frame clones and leaves out a portion. The sample is made up of 22,000 or so clones, and the top ten hold 9% to 15% of it. The source material was blood buffy coat. These receptors came from a woman aged 18 to 75 with a cervical HPV16 infection that either progressed to CIN3+ or cleared (not recorded which).

A remark on this clone: The read ends 3 residues before the CDR3 terminus; that terminus is restored from the germline J gene. The V and J genes are TRBV30 and TRBJ1-2; D perhaps matches TRBD1 (5 bases). The CDR3 is 13 residues long. Germline V lookup: CDR1 GTSNPN, CDR2 SVGIG (reference sequence). V was shortened by 0 bases and J by 5 bases, with 10 bases between the two germline ends. CDR3: CAWSVGRAYGYTF. The DNA read from the CDR3 is TGTGCCTGGAGTGTTGGCAGGGCGTATGGC.

With regard to this clone: The read is 3 residues too short to cover the CDR3 end, so that end is filled in from the germline J gene. The rearrangement uses TRBV12-3 or TRBV12-4 and TRBJ2-6, with 8 positions matching TRBD1. J was trimmed by 0 bases and V by 1 base; bases with no gene match: 5. The length of the CDR3 is 18 residues. CDR3 protein: CASSLGQGRGSGANVLTF. Incomplete CDR3 DNA: TGTGCCAGCAGTTTAGGACAGGGGCGAGGCTCTGGGGCCAACGTC.

In regard to this clone: The read stops 3 residues short of the end of the CDR3; the missing end is completed from the germline J gene. This rearrangement joins TRBV7-6 to TRBJ2-1, with 10 bases matching TRBD2. The germline gives CDR1 SGHVS, CDR2 FNYEAQ. Trimming removed 5 bases from V and 8 bases from J; junction bases left unmatched: 18. CDR3 size: 18 residues. The CDR3: CASSADVFASGRADEQFF. Partial CDR3 DNA: TGTGCCAGCAGCGCGGACGTTTTTGCAAGCGGGAGGGCCGATGAG. The variable domain in full, completed from reference TRBV7-6 and TRBJ2-1, reads GAGVSQSPRYKVTKRGQDVALRCDPISGHVSLYWYRQALGQGPEFLTYFNYEAQQDKSGLPNDRFSAERPEGSISTLTIQRTEQRDSAMYRCASSADVFASGRADEQFFGPGTRLTVL.

With regard to this clone: The CDR3 end is not reached by the read, which stops 3 residues before it; the germline J gene fills it in. The chain couples TRBV19 to TRBJ2-6; weak D call: TRBD1 (6 bases). The CDR3 has 16 residues. The V end lost 3 bases, the J end lost 0 bases, and 9 bases lay between the germline ends. Germline loops: CDR1 LNHDA, CDR2 SQIVND (reference sequence). The CDR3 bases that were read are TGTGCCAGTAGTATTACAGGGAGCTCTGGGGCCAACGTC. This sequence encodes CASSITGSSGANV. The full-length CDR3 reads as CASSITGSSGANVLTF.

On this clone: Read coverage stops 3 residues before the CDR3 terminus; the germline J gene supplies the remainder. This same CDR3 is encoded by further DNA sequences in the sample. The chain joins TRBV7-9 to TRBJ1-5, with D maybe TRBD1 (5 bases). Germline-derived CDR1 and CDR2 are SEHNR and FQNEAQ (reference sequence). This CDR3 has 13 amino acids. V was clipped by 1 base and J by 4 bases, with 5 bases between them. Incomplete CDR3 DNA: TGTGCCAGCAGCTTAGGACAGAATCAGCCC. Protein: CASSLGQNQP. The full CDR3 is CASSLGQNQPQHF.

Considering frequency, this clone is medium-sized. The CDR3 end is not reached by the read, which stops 3 residues before it; the germline J gene fills it in. This rearrangement joins TRBV10-3 to TRBJ2-1; TRBD1 matches at 9 bases. The CDR3 runs to 14 residues. CDR1 ENHRY and CDR2 SYGVKD come from the germline V gene. Losses at the gene ends were 5 bases for V and 4 bases for J; bases not matched to a gene: 3. The CDR3 sequence: CAISPGQGYNEQFF. CDR3 DNA (partial): TGTGCCATCAGTCCGGGACAGGGTTACAATGAG.

To note about this clone: Coverage ceases 3 residues before the CDR3 finishes, and the germline J gene fills in the end. This chain uses TRBV13 with TRBJ1-6; possibly TRBD1 for D (6 bases). CDR3 length: 14 residues. The V end was cut by 0 bases, the J end by 9 bases, with 9 bases between. CDR1 and CDR2 (germline): PRHDT, FYEKMQ (reference sequence). CDR3 in amino acids: CASSLGQGFSPLHF. The part of the CDR3 DNA that was read is TGTGCCAGCAGCTTAGGGCAGGGGTTTTCACCC.

As for this clone: The sequence runs out 3 residues before the end of the CDR3; the remainder is reconstructed from the germline J gene. The chain joins TRBV4-1 to TRBJ2-3, with D perhaps given as TRBD1 or TRBD2 (5 bases each). Germline V gives CDR1 MGHRA, CDR2 YSYEKL. V was cut by 3 bases and J by 8 bases, with 18 bases left in between. CDR3 length equals 15 residues. The CDR3 sequence is CASSQLPGIGATQYF. The CDR3 DNA, read in part, is TGCGCCAGCAGCCAGTTACCGGGAATTGGGGCTACG.

Turning to this clone: The read ends 3 residues shy of where the CDR3 ends; the end is completed using the germline J gene. The V call is TRBV30, the J call TRBJ1-2; 9 positions match TRBD1. CDR1 GTSNPN and CDR2 SVGIG come from the germline V gene (reference sequence). The CDR3 is 15 residues long. V was clipped by 3 bases and J by 2 bases; unmatched bases: 7. This CDR3 reads CAWRDRGQTNYGYTF. The covered CDR3 bases are TGTGCCTGGAGGGACAGGGGCCAAACCAACTATGGC.

Of note for this clone: The junction shows a germline mismatch at one end, possibly a read error. The sequenced fragment ends 3 residues before the CDR3 boundary, so the rest is inferred from the germline J gene. This chain joins TRBV4-2 and TRBJ2-3; no firm D call. The CDR3 length is 15 residues. CDR1 is LGHNA and CDR2 is YNFKEQ in the germline V gene. Partial CDR3 DNA: TGCGCCAGCAGCCAAAATTTCGGTCCCACAGATACG. Translated: CASSQNFGPTDT. The whole CDR3 sequence reads CASSQNFGPTDTQYF.

In the case of this clone: The sequence runs out 3 residues before the end of the CDR3; the remainder is reconstructed from the germline J gene. The chain uses TRBV10-3 and TRBJ1-2; tentatively, D is TRBD1 (6 bases). The germline CDR1 and CDR2 sequences are ENHRY and SYGVKD. The V and J ends lost 4 bases and 2 bases respectively, with 17 bases between them. CDR3 length: 16 residues. CDR3 residues: CAISASGGATNYGYTF. CDR3 bases read: TGTGCCATCAGTGCTAGCGGGGGGGCTACAAACTATGGC.